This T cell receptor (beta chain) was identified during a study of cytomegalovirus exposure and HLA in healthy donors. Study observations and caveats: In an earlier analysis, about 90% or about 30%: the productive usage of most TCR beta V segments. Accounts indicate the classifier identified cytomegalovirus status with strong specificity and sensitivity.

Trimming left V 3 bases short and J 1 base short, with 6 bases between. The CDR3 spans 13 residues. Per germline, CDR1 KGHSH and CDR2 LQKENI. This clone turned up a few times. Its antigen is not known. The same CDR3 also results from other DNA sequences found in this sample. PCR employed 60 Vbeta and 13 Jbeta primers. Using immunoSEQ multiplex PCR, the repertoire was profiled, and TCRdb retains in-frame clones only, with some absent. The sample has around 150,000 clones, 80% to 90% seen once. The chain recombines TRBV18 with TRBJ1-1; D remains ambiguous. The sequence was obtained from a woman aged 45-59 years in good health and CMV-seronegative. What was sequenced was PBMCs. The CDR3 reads CASSPYGNTEAFF. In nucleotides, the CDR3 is TGTGCCAGCTCACCGTACGGGAACACTGAAGCTTTCTTT.